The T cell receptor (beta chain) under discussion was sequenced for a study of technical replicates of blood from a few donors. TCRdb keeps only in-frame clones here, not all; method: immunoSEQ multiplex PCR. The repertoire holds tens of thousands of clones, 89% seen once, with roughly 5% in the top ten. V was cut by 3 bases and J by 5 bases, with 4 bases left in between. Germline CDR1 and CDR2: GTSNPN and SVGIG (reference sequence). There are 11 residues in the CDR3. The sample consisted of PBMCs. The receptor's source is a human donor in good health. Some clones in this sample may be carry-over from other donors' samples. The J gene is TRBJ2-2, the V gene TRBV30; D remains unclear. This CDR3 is CAWSATGELFF. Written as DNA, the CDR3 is TGTGCCTGGAGCGCGACCGGGGAGCTGTTTTTT.